A selection of T cell receptor beta chains follows, all from one sample in a study of blood T cell repertoires in COVID-19. Assay: immunoSEQ multiplex PCR; the TCRdb copy retains only in-frame clones and omits some. The repertoire has some 150,000 clones, about 86% of them found once; the top ten carry 8.2%. The sequencing sample was made of peripheral blood. Receptors were obtained from a woman in her sixties with acute or convalescent COVID-19. Each CDR3 is given with its conserved first and last residue. Rows give clone size only sometimes, using once, few, many, or a class for an expanded clone.

V gene	J gene	clone size	CDR3 protein
TRBV5-6	TRBJ2-3	NA	CASSLGGRLTDTQYF
TRBV27	TRBJ2-2	NA	CASSPAVTTTNTGELFF
TRBV5-1	TRBJ2-1	NA	CASSPGTSGEGEQFF
TRBV20-1	TRBJ1-1	NA	CSASKQETEAFF
TRBV4-3	TRBJ2-7	few	CASSQVSGQGGYEQYF
TRBV5-1	TRBJ1-2	few	CASSRDGANANYGYTF
TRBV24-1	TRBJ2-3	NA	CATSDLGRVGTDTQYF
TRBV6-5	TRBJ1-5	few	CASSYDRQGGQPQHF
TRBV7-9	TRBJ1-5	NA	CASSSLTGDYSNQPQHF
TRBV15	TRBJ1-1	NA	CATSRDQWNTEAFF
TRBV30	TRBJ1-1	NA	CAWSAGTVNTEAFF
TRBV11-3	TRBJ2-2	NA	CASSSLLQRQGRDTGELFF
TRBV5-6	TRBJ2-2	once	CASRSYGGDPSTGELFF
TRBV27	TRBJ2-2	NA	CASSLKGSGGIPPGELFF
TRBV5-4	TRBJ2-1	NA	CASSLYGGTNEQFF
TRBV5-4	TRBJ1-4	NA	CASSPGTPRPNEKLFF
TRBV7-2	TRBJ2-1	NA	CASWDRGPWGEQFF
TRBV11-3	TRBJ1-2	NA	CASSLKGAQNYGYTF
TRBV27	TRBJ1-5	NA	CASSDRGRGQPQHF
TRBV7-9	TRBJ1-1	once	CASRPPGQGNTEAFF
TRBV4-3	TRBJ2-7	NA	CASSLRTTGTGSEQYF
TRBV6-6	TRBJ1-2	once	CASSKRQGFDYTF
TRBV7-7	TRBJ2-2	once	CASSHIGPRADTGELFF
TRBV11-2	TRBJ2-4	NA	CASSLGPSRGKNIQYF
TRBV19	TRBJ1-2	NA	CASITWGGYGYTF
TRBV7-6	TRBJ2-1	NA	CASSLLLAGGYSEQFF
TRBV6-5	TRBJ1-1	NA	CASKFSSGGNTEAFF
TRBV5-4	TRBJ2-2	NA	CASSTPGTGELFF
TRBV9	TRBJ2-2	NA	CASSDRGSNTGELFF
TRBV19	TRBJ2-7	NA	CASREMAGTYEQYF
TRBV19	TRBJ1-1	NA	CASSIGQGNTEAFF
TRBV7-2	TRBJ2-5	NA	CASSLGGAGGRETQYF
TRBV9	TRBJ2-5	NA	CASSVATSGGLMSQETQYF
TRBV7-2	TRBJ2-1	NA	CASSFTGPPTYNEQFF
TRBV27	TRBJ1-2	NA	CASSTKIKGDYGYTF
TRBV10-3	TRBJ2-3	few	CAISDLPGGSGDTDTQYF
TRBV7-8	TRBJ2-5	NA	CASSFLAGVGQETQYF
TRBV18	TRBJ2-4	NA	CASSPLTGGVKNIQYF
TRBV9	TRBJ2-5	NA	CASSATGETQYF
TRBV18	TRBJ1-3	once	CASSPGQGIGNTIYF
TRBV10-3	TRBJ2-5	NA	CATAPSQETQYF
TRBV5-6	TRBJ2-7	NA	CASSLAELAGAYEQYF
TRBV7-9	TRBJ2-5	NA	CASSPRTGFETQYF
TRBV11-3	TRBJ2-7	few	CASSSLFSSYEQYF
TRBV10-3	TRBJ2-1	NA	CAISGEGRNCEQFF
TRBV18	TRBJ1-3	NA	CASSLGQGVTGNTIYF
TRBV9	TRBJ2-3	NA	CASSVATGTGTGSTDTQYF
TRBV24-1	TRBJ2-3	NA	CATSDQDTVYTDTQYF
TRBV28	TRBJ2-7	NA	CASQAGPAYEQYF
TRBV15	TRBJ2-7	NA	CATSSSLTGRRGRPYEQYF
TRBV7-2	TRBJ2-1	NA	CASSLASTSHVVEQFF
TRBV7-2	TRBJ2-2	NA	CASSLGPTGLSAGELFF
TRBV6-6	TRBJ2-3	NA	CASSYIGATDTQYF
TRBV6-5	TRBJ1-6	NA	CASTPGGIDNSPLHF